This T cell receptor beta chain derives from a study of CD8+ T cells in alopecia areata. Described treatment: oral pan-JAK inhibitor, 5-10 mg twice daily. Extraction of RNA preceded its reverse transcription into cDNA, which served as the sequencing template. Libraries were prepared by immunoSEQ multiplex PCR; TCRdb keeps only in-frame clonotypes and omits some of them. The table lists about 130,000 clones, 50% to 65% of them singletons. The CDR3 covers 14 residues. Per germline, CDR1 MNHEY and CDR2 SVGAGI. V was trimmed by 2 bases and J by 1 base, leaving 9 bases between them. This receptor was identified in a human donor with alopecia areata. The sample in question was CD8+ T cells sorted from blood, obtained at week 4, from a patient treated with tofacitinib. This chain joins TRBV6-5 and TRBJ2-7, with D unresolved. The CDR3 reads CASSYVLHSYEQYF. The DNA for the CDR3 is TGTGCCAGCAGTTACGTTCTCCATTCCTACGAGCAGTACTTC.